The text below deals with one T cell receptor (beta chain). Produced via immunoSEQ multiplex PCR; TCRdb's table is partial and in-frame only. The sample has about 140,000 clones; around 80% are singletons. These data originate in a study of blood T cell repertoires in COVID-19. Trimming took 4 bases from V and 14 from J; bases not matched to a gene: 4. Germline assignment: CDR1 SGHTA and CDR2 FQGNSA. The CDR3 loop spans 12 amino acids. This TCR was recovered from a woman in her forties or fifties who had recovered from COVID-19. V gene TRBV7-2 combines with J gene TRBJ1-6; 8 bases align to TRBD1. Sequenced sample: PBMCs or T cells enriched from blood (not recorded which). The CDR3 reads CASSSDRAALHF. In nucleotides, the CDR3 is TGTGCCAGCAGCTCGGACAGGGCGGCCCTCCACTTT.